These T cell receptor beta chains were read from a single sample in a study of T cells in Graves' hyperthyroidism and ophthalmopathy. In TCRdb, the multiplex PCR reads were re-called with MiXCR into one record per CDR3 protein. The sample holds under 350,000 distinct CDR3 sequences, 25% seen once. Sample: blood. These receptors were obtained from a man in his forties with Graves' hyperthyroidism that later progressed to Graves' ophthalmopathy. Both conserved end residues are part of each CDR3. Fields, in order: V gene, J gene, clone size, D gene, CDR3 protein, CDR3 DNA. D genes are given only for firm matches. Not all rows give a size; the values are once, few, many and, for expanded clones, a class.

>TRBV3-1|TRBJ1-2|-|TRBD1
CASSLDREGFGGYTF
TGTGCCAGCAGCCTGGACAGGGAGGGCTTCGGTGGCTACACCTTC
>TRBV19|TRBJ2-5|many|-
CASSQSRARETQYF
TGTGCCAGTAGTCAATCCCGGGCACGGGAGACCCAGTACTTC
>TRBV6-5|TRBJ1-2|many|-
CASSYSEGGYTF
TGTGCCAGCAGCTACTCCGAGGGTGGCTACACCTTC
>TRBV20-1|TRBJ2-7|many|TRBD1
CSAGDRARSYEQYF
TGCAGTGCGGGAGACAGGGCGCGCTCCTACGAGCAGTACTTC
>TRBV7-9|TRBJ2-5|many|-
CASSPPGLAGQETQYF
TGTGCCAGCAGCCCGCCTGGACTTGCGGGCCAAGAGACCCAGTACTTC
>TRBV7-3|TRBJ1-1|-|TRBD1
CASSLRGGQGAYTEAFF
TGTGCCAGCAGCTTAAGGGGGGGGCAGGGGGCCTACACTGAAGCTTTCTTT
>TRBV30|TRBJ2-6|many|-
CAWSVTVNPGSGANVLTF
TGTGCCTGGAGTGTGACGGTCAACCCGGGCTCTGGGGCCAACGTCCTGACTTTC
>TRBV5-4|TRBJ1-1|many|-
CASSTTGTMAEAFF
TGTGCCAGCAGCACGACCGGGACAATGGCTGAAGCTTTCTTT
>TRBV11-2|TRBJ2-2|many|-
CASHTIRGTGELFF
TGTGCCAGCCACACGATCAGGGGAACCGGGGAGCTGTTTTTT
>TRBV20-1|TRBJ1-1|few|TRBD1
CSARAGTGTGAGNTEAFF
TGCAGTGCTAGAGCTGGGACCGGGACAGGGGCGGGTAACACTGAAGCTTTCTTT
>TRBV12-3/TRBV12-4|TRBJ2-6|many|-
CASTFRRDGGANVLTF
TGTGCCAGCACCTTCCGCAGGGACGGAGGGGCCAACGTCCTGACTTTC
>TRBV7-8|TRBJ2-5|many|-
CASSYEIDGHQETQYF
TGTGCCAGCAGCTACGAGATCGACGGACACCAAGAGACCCAGTACTTC
>TRBV7-8|TRBJ2-5|many|-
CASSLGVQGETQYF
TGTGCCAGCAGCTTAGGGGTTCAGGGAGAGACCCAGTACTTC
>TRBV10-3|TRBJ1-2|many|-
CAISEFGGNYGYTF
TGTGCCATCAGTGAGTTCGGTGGAAACTATGGCTACACCTTC
>TRBV11-2|TRBJ2-7|many|-
CASSLEPGGEQYF
TGTGCCAGCAGCTTAGAACCCGGGGGAGAGCAGTACTTC
>TRBV6-5|TRBJ2-4|many|TRBD1
CASRQGVIENIQYF
TGTGCCAGCAGGCAGGGGGTGATTGAAAACATTCAGTACTTC
>TRBV28|TRBJ1-2|few|-
CASMFSLNSYGYTF
TGTGCCAGCATGTTCTCTTTAAATTCCTATGGCTACACCTTC
>TRBV6-5|TRBJ1-1|-|TRBD1
CASSYDRGKTEAFF
TGTGCCAGCAGTTACGACAGGGGAAAAACTGAAGCTTTCTTT
>TRBV2|TRBJ1-1|many|-
CASSDGIKKLFAEAFF
TGTGCCAGCAGTGACGGGATCAAAAAGTTATTCGCTGAAGCTTTCTTT
>TRBV5-6|TRBJ1-2|many|-
CASSLEGRVNYGYTF
TGTGCCAGCAGCTTGGAAGGCAGGGTTAACTATGGCTACACCTTC
>TRBV2|TRBJ2-2|many|-
CASRRDRNTGELFF
TGTGCCAGTCGGCGGGACAGAAACACCGGGGAGCTGTTTTTT
>TRBV10-3|TRBJ2-7|many|-
CAISGGEARYEQYF
TGTGCCATCAGTGGGGGGGAGGCGCGATACGAGCAGTACTTC
>TRBV6-5|TRBJ1-2|many|-
CASSESRRDGYTF
TGTGCCAGCAGTGAGTCGAGACGCGATGGCTACACCTTC
>TRBV2|TRBJ2-7|many|-
CASSDSLGDYEQYF
TGTGCCAGCAGTGATTCGCTGGGGGATTACGAGCAGTACTTC
>TRBV7-2|TRBJ1-2|many|-
CASSEFRGDYGYTF
TGTGCCAGCAGCGAATTCAGGGGCGACTATGGCTACACCTTC